These 11 T cell receptor beta chains originate from one sample sequenced in a study of T-cell memory formation after mild COVID-19. TCRdb re-called the 5' RACE reads through MiXCR, storing one row per CDR3 protein. This table holds more than 55,000 distinct CDR3 sequences, around 9.5% found once. Material: PBMCs or a T cell subset sorted from them (not recorded which). The source is a man aged 18 to 35 who had mild COVID-19 (a few samples of this study predate the infection). Cell type and time point are not known.

This clonotype was seen a handful of times. The J gene is TRBJ2-1, the V gene TRBV11-3, with 9 bases aligning to TRBD1. The CDR3 consists of 15 residues. Germline-derived CDR1 and CDR2 are SGHNT and YENEEA. J gave up 4 bases and V 5 bases, and 6 bases lay outside the gene matches. In DNA, the CDR3 is TGTGCCAGCAGCGAACAGGGGGCGGGGTACAATGAGCAGTTCTTC. This gives the protein CASSEQGAGYNEQFF.

In its sample, this clonotype was seen a few times. The rearrangement uses TRBV6-5 and TRBJ2-4; D call uncertain. Germline CDR1 and CDR2: MNHEY and SVGAGI. The CDR3 extends over 15 amino acids. Trimming removed 8 bases from V and 0 bases from J, with 14 bases in between. Here the CDR3 reads CASASYPLAKNIQYF. The CDR3 region has the DNA TGTGCCAGCGCGAGTTACCCACTAGCCAAAAACATTCAGTACTTC.

Only a few counts were recorded for this clonotype. V and J are TRBV20-1 and TRBJ2-1; TRBD2 matches 9 bases. The germline V gene encodes CDR1 DFQATT and CDR2 SNEGSKA (reference sequence). The CDR3 extends over 15 amino acids. Unmatched junction bases numbered 9, after V lost 0 bases and J lost 9 bases. The CDR3 loop is CSARDQGLAGVEQFF. Here the CDR3 DNA reads TGCAGTGCTAGAGATCAGGGACTAGCAGGTGTTGAGCAGTTCTTC.

This clonotype appeared many times. This sequence joins TRBV7-9 and TRBJ2-3, with 7 positions matching TRBD2. Trimming cost V 7 bases and J 5 bases; bases outside gene matches: 15. Germline CDR1 is SEHNR and CDR2 is FQNEAQ (reference sequence). This CDR3 is 16 amino acids long. CDR3 nucleotides: TGTGCCAGCACTGAGGGAGTGGGACTATGGGGAGATACGCAGTATTTT. This sequence encodes CASTEGVGLWGDTQYF.

This clonotype was recorded a few times. The CDR3: CASSLGTGLGTEAFF. In DNA form, the CDR3 reads TGTGCCAGCAGCTTGGGGACGGGGCTGGGCACTGAAGCTTTCTTT. The chain carries TRBV7-8 and TRBJ1-1; TRBD1 might be the D (5 bases). V lost 3 bases, J lost 4 bases, and 15 bases lay in between. Germline V CDR1 and CDR2: SGHVS, FQNEAQ. This CDR3 comprises 15 residues.

This clonotype appeared many times. Here the CDR3 DNA reads TGTGCCAGCAGTTATCATGGCACAGATACGCAGTATTTT. As protein: CASSYHGTDTQYF. The chain is built from TRBV12-3 or TRBV12-4 and TRBJ2-3; D is uncertain. The CDR3 is 13 amino acids. Trimming pared 4 bases from V and 1 base from J, leaving 6 bases between.

V is TRBV20-1 and J is TRBJ2-5; D might be TRBD1 or TRBD2, each matching 5 bases. With 0 bases removed from V and 4 bases from J, the gap between germline ends came to 9 bases. This CDR3 is 13 amino acids long. CDR1 DFQATT and CDR2 SNEGSKA come from the germline V gene (reference sequence). The CDR3 sequence is CSARDVGTETQYF. CDR3 in DNA: TGCAGTGCTAGAGATGTAGGGACAGAGACCCAGTACTTC.

This clonotype appeared a few times. The chain uses TRBV6-5 and TRBJ2-5; 8 bases fit TRBD1. This CDR3 has 12 residues. Germline assignment: CDR1 MNHEY and CDR2 SVGAGI. Trimming took 6 bases from V and 5 from J; bases not matched to a gene: 2. The CDR3, as DNA: TGTGCCAGCAGCCGGACAGGGGAGACCCAGTACTTC. It specifies CASSRTGETQYF.

This clonotype appeared many times. V gene TRBV12-3 or TRBV12-4 combines with J gene TRBJ1-2; D call uncertain. The CDR3 is 11 residues long. V lost 5 bases to trimming and J lost 3 bases, with 4 bases between them. This chain's CDR3 is CASSRDYGYTF. The CDR3 DNA follows: TGTGCCAGCAGTAGGGACTATGGCTACACCTTC.

This clonotype appeared a few times. The chain recombines TRBV12-3 or TRBV12-4 with TRBJ1-1; no reliable D call. V dropped 3 bases and J dropped 1 base, with 6 bases sitting between them. The CDR3 is 13 residues long. The DNA of the CDR3 is TGTGCCAGCAGTTTCGCCGGGAACACTGAAGCTTTCTTT. Protein: CASSFAGNTEAFF.

This clonotype was seen more than once but under ten times. This chain uses TRBV6-6 with TRBJ1-1; D remains ambiguous. The CDR3 covers 13 residues. The V end was cut by 7 bases, the J end by 5 bases, with 14 bases between. The germline gives CDR1 MNHNY, CDR2 SVGAGI (reference sequence). CDR3 in DNA: TGTGCCAGCAATACCGACGGGATGACTGAAGCTTTCTTT. It translates to CASNTDGMTEAFF.